Listed below are T cell receptor beta chains from one sample, sequenced in a study of breast tumors, draining lymph nodes, adjacent tissues. TCRdb called the multiplex PCR reads again in MiXCR, with one record for every CDR3 protein. The sample consists of about 110,000 distinct CDR3 sequences, more than 30% of them appearing once. Sequenced material: axillary lymph node tissue. All receptors come from a female donor with breast cancer. Some clones in this sample may be carry-over from other donors' samples. CDR3s include the opening cysteine and the closing phenylalanine or tryptophan. The order of the fields is V gene, D gene, J gene, clone size, CDR3 protein, CDR3 DNA. The D gene is left open where the match is weak. Expanded clones get a size class; other rows say once, few or many, or leave the size out.

V gene: TRBV7-9
D gene: TRBD1
J gene: TRBJ1-2
clone size: -
CDR3 protein: CASSVRQGAGNGYTF
CDR3 DNA: TGTGCCAGCAGCGTCCGACAGGGGGCTGGAAATGGCTACACCTTC

V gene: TRBV10-3
D gene: -
J gene: TRBJ1-6
clone size: -
CDR3 protein: CASSRGNRTYLHF
CDR3 DNA: TGTGCCTCGAGTCGGGGGAACCGGACCTACCTCCACTTT

V gene: TRBV6-1
D gene: -
J gene: TRBJ2-3
clone size: -
CDR3 protein: CASGPWSADTQYF
CDR3 DNA: TGTGCCAGCGGTCCTTGGAGCGCAGATACGCAGTATTTT

V gene: TRBV20-1
D gene: TRBD1
J gene: TRBJ1-6
clone size: many
CDR3 protein: CSASSGTVNSPLHF
CDR3 DNA: TGCAGTGCTAGTTCCGGGACAGTTAATTCACCCCTCCACTTT

V gene: TRBV5-1
D gene: TRBD1
J gene: TRBJ2-5
clone size: -
CDR3 protein: CASSLGDRGGETQYF
CDR3 DNA: TGCGCCAGCAGCCTAGGGGACAGGGGCGGTGAGACCCAGTACTTC

V gene: TRBV14
D gene: -
J gene: TRBJ1-3
clone size: many
CDR3 protein: CASSQGVYSGNTIYF
CDR3 DNA: TGTGCCAGCAGCCAAGGTGTATACTCTGGAAACACCATATATTTT

V gene: TRBV6-2/TRBV6-3
D gene: -
J gene: TRBJ1-2
clone size: many
CDR3 protein: CASFHSHSGGYTF
CDR3 DNA: TGTGCCAGCTTCCATAGCCATTCGGGAGGCTACACCTTC

V gene: TRBV12-3/TRBV12-4
D gene: TRBD1
J gene: TRBJ2-1
clone size: many
CDR3 protein: CASSLLWTGGSYNEQFF
CDR3 DNA: TGTGCCAGCAGTTTATTGTGGACAGGGGGCTCCTACAATGAGCAGTTCTTC

V gene: TRBV4-3
D gene: -
J gene: TRBJ2-5
clone size: many
CDR3 protein: CATEQWEQPQETQYF
CDR3 DNA: TGCGCCACCGAGCAGTGGGAACAGCCCCAAGAGACCCAGTACTTC

V gene: TRBV6-6
D gene: TRBD2
J gene: TRBJ2-7
clone size: medium-sized
CDR3 protein: CASSLESGGYEQYF
CDR3 DNA: TGTGCCAGCAGCCTTGAGAGCGGGGGATACGAGCAGTACTTC

V gene: TRBV6-5
D gene: -
J gene: TRBJ1-2
clone size: many
CDR3 protein: CASSYSVRVLLGYTF
CDR3 DNA: TGTGCCAGCAGTTACTCGGTCAGAGTCCTATTGGGCTACACCTTC

V gene: TRBV28
D gene: -
J gene: TRBJ2-3
clone size: many
CDR3 protein: CASSPVGGTDTQYF
CDR3 DNA: TGTGCCAGCAGCCCTGTTGGGGGGACAGATACGCAGTATTTT

V gene: TRBV30
D gene: -
J gene: TRBJ1-1
clone size: -
CDR3 protein: CAWSRRAEAFF
CDR3 DNA: TGTGCCTGGAGCCGGCGGGCTGAAGCTTTCTTT

V gene: TRBV24-1
D gene: -
J gene: TRBJ2-5
clone size: many
CDR3 protein: CATSDSTLETQYF
CDR3 DNA: TGTGCCACCAGTGATTCCACGCTAGAGACCCAGTACTTC

V gene: TRBV5-1
D gene: -
J gene: TRBJ1-4
clone size: many
CDR3 protein: CASRQRWTNEKLFF
CDR3 DNA: TGCGCCAGCAGACAGCGATGGACTAATGAAAAACTGTTTTTT

V gene: TRBV6-1
D gene: TRBD2
J gene: TRBJ2-3
clone size: many
CDR3 protein: CASRRDYTDTQYF
CDR3 DNA: TGTGCCAGCAGGAGGGACTACACAGATACGCAGTATTTT

V gene: TRBV4-1
D gene: -
J gene: TRBJ1-6
clone size: -
CDR3 protein: CASSQDRFVGSSYNSPLHF
CDR3 DNA: TGCGCCAGTAGCCAAGATCGGTTCGTGGGGAGCTCCTATAATTCACCCCTCCACTTT

V gene: TRBV19
D gene: -
J gene: TRBJ1-3
clone size: many
CDR3 protein: CARGTLRTPRETVSGNTIYF
CDR3 DNA: TGTGCCAGGGGTACCCTAAGGACACCCAGGGAAACTGTCTCTGGAAACACCATATATTTT

V gene: TRBV18
D gene: -
J gene: TRBJ1-1
clone size: -
CDR3 protein: CASSPKGQNTEAFF
CDR3 DNA: TGTGCCAGCTCACCAAAGGGACAGAACACTGAAGCTTTCTTT

V gene: TRBV28
D gene: -
J gene: TRBJ1-5
clone size: many
CDR3 protein: CASRKGEVSAPQHF
CDR3 DNA: TGTGCCAGCAGAAAGGGGGAGGTCTCCGCTCCCCAGCATTTT

V gene: TRBV2
D gene: -
J gene: TRBJ1-4
clone size: once
CDR3 protein: CASSKAESSNEKLFF
CDR3 DNA: TGTGCCAGCAGTAAGGCGGAGAGCTCTAATGAAAAACTGTTTTTT

V gene: TRBV28
D gene: -
J gene: TRBJ2-7
clone size: many
CDR3 protein: CASSLAPADEQYF
CDR3 DNA: TGTGCCAGCAGTTTAGCGCCAGCCGACGAGCAGTACTTC

V gene: TRBV4-2
D gene: TRBD2
J gene: TRBJ2-7
clone size: many
CDR3 protein: CASSQDHLAGYEQYF
CDR3 DNA: TGTGCCAGCAGCCAAGATCATCTAGCGGGGTACGAGCAGTACTTC

V gene: TRBV12-5
D gene: -
J gene: TRBJ1-5
clone size: many
CDR3 protein: CASGSDKAYSNQPQHF
CDR3 DNA: TGTGCTAGTGGTTCGGACAAGGCGTATAGCAATCAGCCCCAGCATTTT

V gene: TRBV6-5
D gene: -
J gene: TRBJ1-6
clone size: many
CDR3 protein: CASSFYPDNSPLHF
CDR3 DNA: TGTGCCAGCAGTTTTTATCCGGACAATTCACCCCTCCACTTT

V gene: TRBV10-3
D gene: TRBD2
J gene: TRBJ2-3
clone size: many
CDR3 protein: CAITPGGTDTQYF
CDR3 DNA: TGTGCCATCACCCCGGGAGGTACAGATACGCAGTATTTT

V gene: TRBV6-2/TRBV6-3
D gene: -
J gene: TRBJ1-5
clone size: many
CDR3 protein: CASSSRANQPQHF
CDR3 DNA: TGTGCCAGCAGTTCCCGGGCCAATCAGCCCCAGCATTTT

V gene: TRBV5-1
D gene: -
J gene: TRBJ1-1
clone size: few
CDR3 protein: CASQAAAMNTEAFF
CDR3 DNA: TGCGCCAGCCAAGCGGCAGCCATGAACACTGAAGCTTTCTTT

V gene: TRBV2
D gene: TRBD1
J gene: TRBJ2-2
clone size: many
CDR3 protein: CASRTGGTGELFF
CDR3 DNA: TGTGCCAGCAGGACAGGGGGCACCGGGGAGCTGTTTTTT

V gene: TRBV2
D gene: -
J gene: TRBJ2-2
clone size: once
CDR3 protein: CASSVTGNTGELFF
CDR3 DNA: TGTGCCAGCAGTGTTACAGGGAACACCGGGGAGCTGTTTTTT

V gene: TRBV7-2
D gene: TRBD2
J gene: TRBJ2-1
clone size: many
CDR3 protein: CASSPGGGRVYNEQFF
CDR3 DNA: TGTGCCAGCAGCCCAGGTGGCGGGAGAGTTTACAATGAGCAGTTCTTC

V gene: TRBV12-3/TRBV12-4
D gene: TRBD1
J gene: TRBJ2-2
clone size: -
CDR3 protein: CASSLRDSQIRGQNTGELFF
CDR3 DNA: TGTGCCAGCAGTCTCCGGGACAGCCAAATCAGGGGGCAAAACACCGGGGAGCTGTTTTTT

V gene: TRBV6-8
D gene: -
J gene: TRBJ1-3
clone size: -
CDR3 protein: CASSQWSSGNTIYF
CDR3 DNA: TGTGCCAGCAGTCAGTGGAGCTCTGGAAACACCATATATTTT

V gene: TRBV10-3
D gene: -
J gene: TRBJ1-1
clone size: -
CDR3 protein: CAISEGAGTEAFF
CDR3 DNA: TGTGCCATCAGTGAGGGGGCGGGCACTGAAGCTTTCTTT

V gene: TRBV9
D gene: -
J gene: TRBJ2-1
clone size: many
CDR3 protein: CASSVAPVVINEQFF
CDR3 DNA: TGTGCCAGCAGCGTAGCTCCAGTTGTGATCAATGAGCAGTTCTTC

V gene: TRBV5-1
D gene: -
J gene: TRBJ1-2
clone size: many
CDR3 protein: CASSPAPGRAGYGYTF
CDR3 DNA: TGCGCCAGCAGCCCCGCTCCGGGAAGGGCGGGCTATGGCTACACCTTC

V gene: TRBV2
D gene: TRBD1
J gene: TRBJ2-1
clone size: many
CDR3 protein: CASGRDRGLNEQFF
CDR3 DNA: TGTGCCAGCGGCCGGGACAGGGGGCTAAATGAGCAGTTCTTC

V gene: TRBV18
D gene: -
J gene: TRBJ2-5
clone size: many
CDR3 protein: CASSPPAIRETQYF
CDR3 DNA: TGTGCCAGCTCACCACCCGCTATCCGTGAGACCCAGTACTTC

V gene: TRBV6-1
D gene: -
J gene: TRBJ1-1
clone size: few
CDR3 protein: CASSEDGRGSEAFF
CDR3 DNA: TGTGCCAGCAGTGAAGATGGCAGGGGTTCTGAAGCTTTCTTT

V gene: TRBV6-1
D gene: -
J gene: TRBJ2-7
clone size: many
CDR3 protein: CASSQALRGGAIEQYF
CDR3 DNA: TGTGCCAGCAGTCAAGCGCTTCGAGGGGGGGCGATTGAGCAGTACTTC

V gene: TRBV15
D gene: -
J gene: TRBJ2-7
clone size: many
CDR3 protein: CATSRDQGQPGEQYF
CDR3 DNA: TGTGCCACCAGCAGAGACCAAGGACAGCCAGGGGAGCAGTACTTC

V gene: TRBV7-6
D gene: -
J gene: TRBJ2-1
clone size: -
CDR3 protein: CASSLGGDSCNEQFF
CDR3 DNA: TGTGCCAGCAGCTTAGGGGGAGACTCCTGCAATGAGCAGTTCTTC

V gene: TRBV20-1
D gene: TRBD1
J gene: TRBJ2-3
clone size: many
CDR3 protein: CSARSPDRAPDTQYF
CDR3 DNA: TGCAGTGCTAGGAGTCCGGACAGGGCCCCAGATACGCAGTATTTT

V gene: TRBV6-5
D gene: -
J gene: TRBJ2-3
clone size: -
CDR3 protein: CASSLRSGTTQGTQYF
CDR3 DNA: TGTGCCAGCAGTTTAAGATCCGGGACTACCCAGGGGACGCAGTATTTT

V gene: TRBV25-1
D gene: -
J gene: TRBJ2-3
clone size: many
CDR3 protein: CASSVRARGDTQYF
CDR3 DNA: TGTGCCAGCAGTGTCCGGGCACGGGGAGATACGCAGTATTTT

V gene: TRBV5-6
D gene: -
J gene: TRBJ2-3
clone size: -
CDR3 protein: CASSLGMADTQYF
CDR3 DNA: TGTGCCAGCAGCCTAGGGATGGCAGATACGCAGTATTTT

V gene: TRBV5-1
D gene: TRBD2
J gene: TRBJ2-3
clone size: -
CDR3 protein: CASSLAVGRAVDTQYF
CDR3 DNA: TGCGCCAGCAGCTTGGCGGTCGGGAGGGCCGTTGATACGCAGTATTTT

V gene: TRBV16
D gene: -
J gene: TRBJ1-5
clone size: many
CDR3 protein: CASSQPGGSNQPQHF
CDR3 DNA: TGTGCCAGCAGCCAACCTGGAGGAAGCAATCAGCCCCAGCATTTT

V gene: TRBV7-9
D gene: -
J gene: TRBJ1-1
clone size: -
CDR3 protein: CASSSVQEIDEAFF
CDR3 DNA: TGTGCCAGCAGCTCGGTTCAAGAAATCGATGAAGCTTTCTTT